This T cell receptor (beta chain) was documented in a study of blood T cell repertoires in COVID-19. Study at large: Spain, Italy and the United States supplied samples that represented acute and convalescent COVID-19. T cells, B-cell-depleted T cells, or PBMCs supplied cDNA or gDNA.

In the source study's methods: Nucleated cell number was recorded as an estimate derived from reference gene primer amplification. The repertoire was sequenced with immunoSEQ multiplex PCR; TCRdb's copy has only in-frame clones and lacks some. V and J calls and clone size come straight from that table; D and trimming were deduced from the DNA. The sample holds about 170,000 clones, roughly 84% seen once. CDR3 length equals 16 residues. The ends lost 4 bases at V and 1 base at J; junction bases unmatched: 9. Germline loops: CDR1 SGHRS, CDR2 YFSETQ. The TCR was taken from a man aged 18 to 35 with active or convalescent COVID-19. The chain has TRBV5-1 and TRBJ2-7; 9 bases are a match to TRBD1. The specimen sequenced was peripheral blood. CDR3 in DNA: TGCGCCAGCAGCGGGGGCGGGACAGGGACATCCTACGAGCAGTACTTC. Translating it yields CASSGGGTGTSYEQYF.